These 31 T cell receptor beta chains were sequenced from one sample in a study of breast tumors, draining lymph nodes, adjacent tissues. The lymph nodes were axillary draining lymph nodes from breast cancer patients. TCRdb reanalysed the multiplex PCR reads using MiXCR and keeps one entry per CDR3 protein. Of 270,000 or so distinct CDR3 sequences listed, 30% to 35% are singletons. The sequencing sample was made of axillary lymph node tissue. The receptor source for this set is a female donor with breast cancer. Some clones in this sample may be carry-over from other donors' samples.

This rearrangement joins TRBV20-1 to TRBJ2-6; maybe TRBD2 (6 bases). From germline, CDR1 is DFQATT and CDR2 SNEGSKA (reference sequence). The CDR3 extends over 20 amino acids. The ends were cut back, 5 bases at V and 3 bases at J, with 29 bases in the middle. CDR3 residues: CSAHGGGSPPLGYGANVLTF. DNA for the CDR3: TGCAGTGCTCATGGGGGAGGATCCCCCCCCTTAGGCTATGGGGCCAACGTCCTGACTTTC.

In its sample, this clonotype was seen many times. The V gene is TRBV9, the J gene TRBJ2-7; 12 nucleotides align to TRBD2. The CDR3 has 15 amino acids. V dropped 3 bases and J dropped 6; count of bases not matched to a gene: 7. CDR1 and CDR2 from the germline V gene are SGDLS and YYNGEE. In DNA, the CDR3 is TGTGCCAGCAGCGGACCGACTAGCGGGAGCCTCGAGCAGTACTTC. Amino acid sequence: CASSGPTSGSLEQYF.

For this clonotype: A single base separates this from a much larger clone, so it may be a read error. CDR3 in DNA: TGCGCCAGCAGCTTAGCGGGAGGGTGGCAAGAGATCCAGTACTTC. It yields the protein CASSLAGGWQEIQYF. The chain couples TRBV5-5 to TRBJ2-5; 11 positions match TRBD2. The CDR3 is 15 residues long. CDR1 and CDR2 from the germline V gene are SGHKS and YYEKEE (reference sequence).

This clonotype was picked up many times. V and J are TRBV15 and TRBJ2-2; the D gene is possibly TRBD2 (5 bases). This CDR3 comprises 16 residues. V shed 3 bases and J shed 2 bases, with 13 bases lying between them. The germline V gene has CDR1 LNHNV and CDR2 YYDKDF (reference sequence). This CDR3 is CATSSKLVGNTGELFF. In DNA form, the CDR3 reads TGTGCCACCAGCAGCAAACTAGTCGGCAACACCGGGGAGCTGTTTTTT.

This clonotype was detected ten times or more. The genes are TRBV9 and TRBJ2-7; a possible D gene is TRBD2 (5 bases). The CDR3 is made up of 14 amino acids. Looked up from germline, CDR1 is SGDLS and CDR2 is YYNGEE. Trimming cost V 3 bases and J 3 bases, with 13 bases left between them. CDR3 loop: CASSGGYANYEQYF. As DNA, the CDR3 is TGTGCCAGCAGCGGAGGGTACGCAAACTACGAGCAGTACTTC.

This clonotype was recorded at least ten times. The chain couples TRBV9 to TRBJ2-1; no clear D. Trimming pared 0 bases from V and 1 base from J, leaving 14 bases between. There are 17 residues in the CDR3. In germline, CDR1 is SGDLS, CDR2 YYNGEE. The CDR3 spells CASSVEVRLGSYNEQFF. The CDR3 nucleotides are TGTGCCAGCAGCGTAGAGGTAAGGCTTGGTTCCTACAATGAGCAGTTCTTC.

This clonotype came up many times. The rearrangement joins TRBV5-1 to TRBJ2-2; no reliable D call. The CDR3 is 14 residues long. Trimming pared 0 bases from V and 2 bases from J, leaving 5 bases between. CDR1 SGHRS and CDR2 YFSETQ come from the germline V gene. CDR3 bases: TGCGCCAGCAGCTTGGCTACCAACACCGGGGAGCTGTTTTTT. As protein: CASSLATNTGELFF. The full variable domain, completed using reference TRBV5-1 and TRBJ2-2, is KAGVTQTPRYLIKTRGQQVTLSCSPISGHRSVSWYQQTPGQGLQFLFEYFSETQRNKGNFPGRFSGRQFSNSRSEMNVSTLELGDSALYLCASSLATNTGELFFGEGSRLTVL.

The DNA for the CDR3 is TGTGCCAGCAGGGCCAGCACGGGGCGTAATGAAAAACTGTTTTTT. This encodes CASRASTGRNEKLFF. V is TRBV2 and J is TRBJ1-4; TRBD1 might be the D (5 bases). V was cut by 6 bases and J by 4 bases, with 15 bases left in between. Germline V gene lookup returns CDR1 SNHLY and CDR2 FYNNEI. The CDR3 is 15 amino acids.

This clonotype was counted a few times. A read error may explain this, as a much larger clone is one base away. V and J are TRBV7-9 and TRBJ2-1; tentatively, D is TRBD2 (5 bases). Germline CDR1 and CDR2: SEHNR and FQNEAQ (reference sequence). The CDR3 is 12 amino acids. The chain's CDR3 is CAGSGTDNEQFF. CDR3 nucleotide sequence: TGTGCCGGCAGCGGAACGGACAATGAGCAGTTCTTC.

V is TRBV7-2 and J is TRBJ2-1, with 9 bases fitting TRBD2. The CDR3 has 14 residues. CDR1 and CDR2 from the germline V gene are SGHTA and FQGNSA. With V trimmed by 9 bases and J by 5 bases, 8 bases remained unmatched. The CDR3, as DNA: TGTGCCAGACATTTAGCGGGAGTTGACAATGAGCAGTTCTTC. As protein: CARHLAGVDNEQFF.

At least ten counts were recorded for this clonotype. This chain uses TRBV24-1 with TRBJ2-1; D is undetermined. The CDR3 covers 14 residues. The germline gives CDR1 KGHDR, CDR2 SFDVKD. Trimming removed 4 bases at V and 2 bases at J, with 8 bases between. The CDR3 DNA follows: TGTGCCACCAGTGACGGGCATGCCTACAATGAGCAGTTCTTC. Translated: CATSDGHAYNEQFF.

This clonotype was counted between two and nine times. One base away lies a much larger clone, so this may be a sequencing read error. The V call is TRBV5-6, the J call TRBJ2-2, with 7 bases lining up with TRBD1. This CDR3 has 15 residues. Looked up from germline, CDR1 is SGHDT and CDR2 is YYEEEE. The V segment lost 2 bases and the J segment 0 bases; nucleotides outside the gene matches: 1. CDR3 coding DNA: TGTGCCAGCAGCTTCGGGACAGCGAACACCGGGGAGCTGTTTTTT. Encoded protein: CASSFGTANTGELFF.

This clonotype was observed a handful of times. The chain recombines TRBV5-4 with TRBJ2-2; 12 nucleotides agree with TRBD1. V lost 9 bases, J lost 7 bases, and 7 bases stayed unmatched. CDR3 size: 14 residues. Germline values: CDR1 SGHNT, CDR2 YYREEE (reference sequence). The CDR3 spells CAIPGQGAFGELFF. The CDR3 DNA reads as TGTGCCATCCCGGGACAGGGGGCTTTCGGGGAGCTGTTTTTT.

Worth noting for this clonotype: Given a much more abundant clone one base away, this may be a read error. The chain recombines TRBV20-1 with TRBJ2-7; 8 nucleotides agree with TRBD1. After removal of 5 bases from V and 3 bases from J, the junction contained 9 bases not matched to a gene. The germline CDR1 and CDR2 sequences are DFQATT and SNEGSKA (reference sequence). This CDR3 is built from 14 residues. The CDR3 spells CSAWKTGEDYEQYF. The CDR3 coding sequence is TGCAGTGCTTGGAAGACAGGGGAGGACTACGAGCAGTACTTC.

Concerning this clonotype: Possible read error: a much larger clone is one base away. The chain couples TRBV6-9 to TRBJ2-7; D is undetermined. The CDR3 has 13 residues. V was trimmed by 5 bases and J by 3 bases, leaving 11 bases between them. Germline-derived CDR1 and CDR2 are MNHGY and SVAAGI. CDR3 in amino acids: CASSPTIDYEQYF. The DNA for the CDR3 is TGTGCCAGCAGTCCAACTATCGACTACGAGCAGTACTTC.

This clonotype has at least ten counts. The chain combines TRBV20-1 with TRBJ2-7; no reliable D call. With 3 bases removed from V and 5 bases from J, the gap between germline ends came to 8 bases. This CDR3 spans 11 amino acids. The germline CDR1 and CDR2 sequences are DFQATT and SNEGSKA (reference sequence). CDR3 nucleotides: TGCAGTGCTAGGAAAAGGGACGAGCAGTACTTC. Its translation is CSARKRDEQYF.

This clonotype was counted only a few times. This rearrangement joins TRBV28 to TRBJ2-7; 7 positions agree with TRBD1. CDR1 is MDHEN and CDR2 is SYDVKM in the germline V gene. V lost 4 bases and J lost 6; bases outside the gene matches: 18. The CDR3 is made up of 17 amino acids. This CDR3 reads CASSYTGAPLRTGEQYF. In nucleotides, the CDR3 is TGTGCCAGCAGTTATACAGGGGCTCCACTTCGAACGGGCGAGCAGTACTTC. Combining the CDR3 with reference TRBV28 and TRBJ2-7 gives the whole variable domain DVKVTQSSRYLVKRTGEKVFLECVQDMDHENMFWYRQDPGLGLRLIYFSYDVKMKEKGDIPEGYSVSREKKERFSLILESASTNQTSMYLCASSYTGAPLRTGEQYFGPGTRLTVT.

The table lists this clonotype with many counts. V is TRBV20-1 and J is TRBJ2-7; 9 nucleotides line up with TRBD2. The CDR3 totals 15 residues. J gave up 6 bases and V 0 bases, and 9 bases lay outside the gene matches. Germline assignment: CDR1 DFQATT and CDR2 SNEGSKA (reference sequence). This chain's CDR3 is CSARDLAGGQSEQYF. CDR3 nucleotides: TGCAGTGCTAGAGATCTGGCGGGAGGGCAAAGCGAGCAGTACTTC.

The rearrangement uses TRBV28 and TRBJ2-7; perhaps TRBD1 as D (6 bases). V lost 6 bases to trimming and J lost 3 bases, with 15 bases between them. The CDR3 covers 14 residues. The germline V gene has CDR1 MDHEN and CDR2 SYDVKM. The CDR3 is CASSRTGTYYEQYF. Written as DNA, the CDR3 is TGTGCCAGCAGCCGAACAGGGACCTACTACGAGCAGTACTTC.

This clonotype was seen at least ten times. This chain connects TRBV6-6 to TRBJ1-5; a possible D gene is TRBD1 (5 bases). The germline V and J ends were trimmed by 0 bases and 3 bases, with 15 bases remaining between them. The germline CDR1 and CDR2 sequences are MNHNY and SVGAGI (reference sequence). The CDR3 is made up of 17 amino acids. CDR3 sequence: CASSYSGAQGDNQPQHF. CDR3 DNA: TGTGCCAGCAGTTACTCTGGGGCTCAGGGTGACAATCAGCCCCAGCATTTT.

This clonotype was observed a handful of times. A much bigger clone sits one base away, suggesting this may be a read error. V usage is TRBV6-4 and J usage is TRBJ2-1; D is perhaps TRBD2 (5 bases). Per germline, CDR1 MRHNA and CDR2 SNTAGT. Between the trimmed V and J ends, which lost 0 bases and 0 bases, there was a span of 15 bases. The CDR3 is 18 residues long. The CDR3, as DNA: TGTGCCAGCAGTGACTCACCACTAGTGGTAAGCTCCTACAATGAGCAGTTCTTC. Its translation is CASSDSPLVVSSYNEQFF.

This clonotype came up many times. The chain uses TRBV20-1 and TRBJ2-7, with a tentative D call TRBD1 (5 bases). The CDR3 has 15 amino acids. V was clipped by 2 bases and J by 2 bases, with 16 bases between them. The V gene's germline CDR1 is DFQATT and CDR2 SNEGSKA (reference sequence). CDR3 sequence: CSARPQGRVAYEQYF. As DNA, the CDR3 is TGCAGTGCTAGACCTCAGGGAAGAGTAGCCTACGAGCAGTACTTC.

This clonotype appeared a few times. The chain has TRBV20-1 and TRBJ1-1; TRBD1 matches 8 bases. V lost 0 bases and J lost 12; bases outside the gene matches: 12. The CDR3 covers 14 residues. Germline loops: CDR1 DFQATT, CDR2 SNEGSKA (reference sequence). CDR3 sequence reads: CSARDAPPQGGTFF. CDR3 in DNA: TGCAGTGCTAGAGATGCGCCACCACAGGGGGGAACTTTCTTT.

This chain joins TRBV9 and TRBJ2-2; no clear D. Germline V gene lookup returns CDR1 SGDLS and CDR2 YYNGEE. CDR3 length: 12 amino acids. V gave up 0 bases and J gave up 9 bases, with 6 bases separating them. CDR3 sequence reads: CASSVVLRELFF. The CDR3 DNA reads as TGTGCCAGCAGCGTAGTGTTGCGGGAGCTGTTTTTT. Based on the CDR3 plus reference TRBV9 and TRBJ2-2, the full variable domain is DSGVTQTPKHLITATGQRVTLRCSPRSGDLSVYWYQQSLDQGLQFLIQYYNGEERAKGNILERFSAQQFPDLHSELNLSSLELGDSALYFCASSVVLRELFFGEGSRLTVL.

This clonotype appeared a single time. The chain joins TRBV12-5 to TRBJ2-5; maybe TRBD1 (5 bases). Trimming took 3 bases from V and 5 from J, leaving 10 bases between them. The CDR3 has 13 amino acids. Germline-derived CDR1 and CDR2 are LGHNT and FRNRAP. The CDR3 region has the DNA TGTGCTAGTGGTTTCGGCAGGGTTGAGACCCAGTACTTC. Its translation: CASGFGRVETQYF.

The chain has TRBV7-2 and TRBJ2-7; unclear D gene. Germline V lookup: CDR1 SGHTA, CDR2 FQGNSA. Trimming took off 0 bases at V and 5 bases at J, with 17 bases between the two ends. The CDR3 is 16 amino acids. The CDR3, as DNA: TGTGCCAGCAGCTTAGCGCGGATCGAACTAACGGACGAGCAGTACTTC. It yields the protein CASSLARIELTDEQYF.

The CDR3 DNA is TGTGCCAGCAGCTTAGCGGGACAGGGCAACGAGCAGTACTTC. Its translation: CASSLAGQGNEQYF. This chain connects TRBV11-3 to TRBJ2-7; 9 bases are shared with TRBD1. The CDR3 length is 14 residues. J lost 5 bases, V lost 1 base, and 3 bases had no gene match. CDR1 SGHNT and CDR2 YENEEA come from the germline V gene. Together with reference TRBV11-3 and TRBJ2-7, the CDR3 gives the full variable domain: EAGVVQSPRYKIIEKKQPVAFWCNPISGHNTLYWYLQNLGQGPELLIRYENEEAVDDSQLPKDRFSAERLKGVDSTLKIQPAELGDSAVYLCASSLAGQGNEQYFGPGTRLTVT.

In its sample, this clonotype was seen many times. CDR3 loop: CASSPLRTGELFF. CDR3 in DNA: TGTGCCAGCAGCCCTCTCCGCACCGGGGAGCTGTTTTTT. The chain couples TRBV12-3 or TRBV12-4 to TRBJ2-2; the D is unclear. CDR3 length: 13 residues. Trimming took off 6 bases at V and 4 bases at J, with 9 bases between the two ends.

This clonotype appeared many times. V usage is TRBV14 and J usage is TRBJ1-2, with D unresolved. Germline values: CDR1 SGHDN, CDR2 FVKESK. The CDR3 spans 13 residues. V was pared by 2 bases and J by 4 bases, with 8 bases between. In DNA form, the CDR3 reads TGTGCCAGCAGCCAACTGGTCGGCTATGGCTACACCTTC. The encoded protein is CASSQLVGYGYTF.

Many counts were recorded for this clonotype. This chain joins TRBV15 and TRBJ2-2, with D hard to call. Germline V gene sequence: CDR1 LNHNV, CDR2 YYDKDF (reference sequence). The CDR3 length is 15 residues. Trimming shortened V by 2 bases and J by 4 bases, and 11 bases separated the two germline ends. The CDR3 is CATSRRSPATGELFF. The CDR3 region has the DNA TGTGCCACCAGCAGAAGGTCCCCAGCCACCGGGGAGCTGTTTTTT.

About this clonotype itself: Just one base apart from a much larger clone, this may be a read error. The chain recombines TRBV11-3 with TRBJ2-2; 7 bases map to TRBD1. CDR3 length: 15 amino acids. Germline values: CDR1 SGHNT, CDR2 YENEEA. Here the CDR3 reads CVSSQDRASGGELFF. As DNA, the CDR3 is TGTGTCAGCAGTCAAGACAGGGCGTCGGGGGGGGAGCTGTTTTTT.